What follows is one T cell receptor beta chain and its context. The sample is drawn from a study of T cells in Graves' hyperthyroidism and ophthalmopathy. RNA transcripts gave rise to amplified TCR beta CDR3 regions. TCR CDR3 underwent first-round RT-PCR with the HTBI primer set. TCRdb itself ran the multiplex PCR reads through MiXCR, one entry per CDR3 protein. The sample has 490,000 or so distinct CDR3 sequences; about 20% are singletons. The germline V and J ends were trimmed by 3 bases and 8 bases, with 20 bases remaining between them. This CDR3 is 15 amino acids long. Germline assignment: CDR1 SGDLS and CDR2 YYNGEE.

Sequenced material: blood. This receptor was identified in a middle-aged man with Graves' ophthalmopathy. The V and J genes are TRBV9 and TRBJ1-2; D call uncertain. CDR3 DNA: TGTGCCAGCAGCGCGGAGAGAGGGATGGTTCGGGGCTACACCTTC. Its protein is CASSAERGMVRGYTF.